This TCR beta chain was observed in a study of technical replicates of blood from a handful of donors. The protocol was immunoSEQ multiplex PCR, while the TCRdb copy is restricted to in-frame clones and leaves out a portion. Among fewer than 110,000 clones listed, over 95% were seen once. Specimen: T cells isolated from PBMCs. This receptor was obtained from a human donor in good health.

CDR3 bases: TGTGCCAGCAGCCCATGGGACAGCGCAGAGGAAAAACTGTTTTTT. Protein product: CASSPWDSAEEKLFF. This chain joins TRBV7-8 and TRBJ1-4; TRBD1 matches at 7 bases. V was clipped by 5 bases and J by 8 bases; unmatched bases: 11. CDR3 length: 15 amino acids. The V gene's germline CDR1 is SGHVS and CDR2 FQNEAQ.